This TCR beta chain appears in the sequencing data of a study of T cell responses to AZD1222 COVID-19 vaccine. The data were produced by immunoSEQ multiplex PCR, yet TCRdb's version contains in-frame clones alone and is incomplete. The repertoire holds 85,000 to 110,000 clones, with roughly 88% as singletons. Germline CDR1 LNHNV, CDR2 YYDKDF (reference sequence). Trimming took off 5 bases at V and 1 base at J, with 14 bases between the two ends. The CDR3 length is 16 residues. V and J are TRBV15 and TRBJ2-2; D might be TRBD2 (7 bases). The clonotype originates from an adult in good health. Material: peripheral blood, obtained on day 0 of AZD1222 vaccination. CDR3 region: CATSPRGGRNTGELFF. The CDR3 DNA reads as TGTGCCACCAGCCCAAGGGGGGGCAGGAACACCGGGGAGCTGTTTTTT.